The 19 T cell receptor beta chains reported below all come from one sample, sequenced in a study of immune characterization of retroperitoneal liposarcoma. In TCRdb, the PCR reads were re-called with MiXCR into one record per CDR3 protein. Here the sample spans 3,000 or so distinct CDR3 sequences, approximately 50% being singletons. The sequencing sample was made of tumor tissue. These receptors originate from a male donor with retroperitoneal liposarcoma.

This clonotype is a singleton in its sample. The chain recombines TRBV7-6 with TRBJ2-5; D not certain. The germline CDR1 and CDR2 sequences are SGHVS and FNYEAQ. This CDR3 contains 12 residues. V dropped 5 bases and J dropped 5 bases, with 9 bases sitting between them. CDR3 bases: TGTGCCAGCAGCCAGGACGGGGAGACCCAGTACTTC. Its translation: CASSQDGETQYF. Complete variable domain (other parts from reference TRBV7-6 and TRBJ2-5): GAGVSQSPRYKVTKRGQDVALRCDPISGHVSLYWYRQALGQGPEFLTYFNYEAQQDKSGLPNDRFSAERPEGSISTLTIQRTEQRDSAMYRCASSQDGETQYFGPGTRLLVL.

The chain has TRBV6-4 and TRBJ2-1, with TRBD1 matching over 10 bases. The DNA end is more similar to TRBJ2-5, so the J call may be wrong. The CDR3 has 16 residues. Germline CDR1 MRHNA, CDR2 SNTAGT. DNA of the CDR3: TGTGCCAGCAGTGACTCCACGACAGGGGGCAAGGAGACCCAGTACTTC. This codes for CASSDSTTGGKETQYF.

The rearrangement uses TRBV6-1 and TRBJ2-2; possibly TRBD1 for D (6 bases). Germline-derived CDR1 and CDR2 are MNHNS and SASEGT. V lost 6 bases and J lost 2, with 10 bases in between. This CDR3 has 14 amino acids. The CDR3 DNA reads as TGTGCCAGCAGACCGGGACACAACACCGGGGAGCTGTTTTTT. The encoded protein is CASRPGHNTGELFF.

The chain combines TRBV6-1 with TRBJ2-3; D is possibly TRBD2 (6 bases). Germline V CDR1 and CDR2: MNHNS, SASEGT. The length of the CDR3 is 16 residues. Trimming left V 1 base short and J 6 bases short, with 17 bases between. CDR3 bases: TGTGCCAGCAGTGAAGAAGTCAGCATGGAGGGCGATACGCAGTATTTT. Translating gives CASSEEVSMEGDTQYF.

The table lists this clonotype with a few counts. CDR3 residues: CASSSLGGNTEAFF. The CDR3 DNA reads TGTGCCAGCAGTTCCTTGGGGGGGAACACTGAAGCTTTCTTT. The chain employs TRBV6-5 and TRBJ1-1, with D possibly being TRBD1 (5 bases). CDR1 MNHEY and CDR2 SVGAGI come from the germline V gene. The CDR3 extends over 14 amino acids. Trimming took off 4 bases at V and 1 base at J, with 10 bases between the two ends.

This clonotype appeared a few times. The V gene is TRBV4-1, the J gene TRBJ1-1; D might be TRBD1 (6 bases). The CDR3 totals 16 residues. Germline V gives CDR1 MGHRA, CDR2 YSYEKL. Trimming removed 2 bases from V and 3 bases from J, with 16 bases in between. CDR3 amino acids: CASSQITGIFDTEAFF. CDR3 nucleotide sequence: TGCGCCAGCAGCCAAATTACAGGGATTTTTGACACTGAAGCTTTCTTT.

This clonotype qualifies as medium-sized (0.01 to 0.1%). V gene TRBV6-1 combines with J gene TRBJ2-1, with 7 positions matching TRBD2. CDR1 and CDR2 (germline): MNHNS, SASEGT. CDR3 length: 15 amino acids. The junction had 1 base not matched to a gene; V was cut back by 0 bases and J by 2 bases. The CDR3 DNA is TGTGCCAGCAGTGAAGCGGGGGGGGCCTACAATGAGCAGTTCTTC. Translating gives CASSEAGGAYNEQFF.

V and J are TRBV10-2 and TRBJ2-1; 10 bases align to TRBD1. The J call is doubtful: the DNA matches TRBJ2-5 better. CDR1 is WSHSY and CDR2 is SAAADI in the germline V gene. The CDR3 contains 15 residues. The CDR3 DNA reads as TGCGCCAGCAGTGAGCCGGGACAGGGGAGGGAGACCCAGTACTTC. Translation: CASSEPGQGRETQYF.

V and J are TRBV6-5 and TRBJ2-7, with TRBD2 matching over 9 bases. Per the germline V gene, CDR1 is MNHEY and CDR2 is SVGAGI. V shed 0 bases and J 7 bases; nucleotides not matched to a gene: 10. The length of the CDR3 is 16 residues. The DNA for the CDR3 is TGTGCCAGCAGTTACTCGAAGGCTAGCGGGACCAGTGAGCAGTACTTC. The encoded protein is CASSYSKASGTSEQYF.

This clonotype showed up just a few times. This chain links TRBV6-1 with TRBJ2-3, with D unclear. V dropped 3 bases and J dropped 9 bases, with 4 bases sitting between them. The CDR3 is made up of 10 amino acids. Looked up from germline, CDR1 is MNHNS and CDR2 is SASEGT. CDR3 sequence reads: CASSDDTQYF. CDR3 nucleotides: TGTGCCAGCAGTGACGACACGCAGTATTTT.

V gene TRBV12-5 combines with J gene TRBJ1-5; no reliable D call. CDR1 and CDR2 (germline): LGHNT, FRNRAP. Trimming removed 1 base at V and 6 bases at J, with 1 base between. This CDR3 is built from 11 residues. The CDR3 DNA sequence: TGTGCTAGTGGTTTGGCTCAGCCCCAGCATTTT. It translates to CASGLAQPQHF. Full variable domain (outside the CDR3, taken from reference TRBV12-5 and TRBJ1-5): DARVTQTPRHKVTEMGQEVTMRCQPILGHNTVFWYRQTMMQGLELLAYFRNRAPLDDSGMPKDRFSAEMPDATLATLKIQPSEPRDSAVYFCASGLAQPQHFGDGTRLSIL.

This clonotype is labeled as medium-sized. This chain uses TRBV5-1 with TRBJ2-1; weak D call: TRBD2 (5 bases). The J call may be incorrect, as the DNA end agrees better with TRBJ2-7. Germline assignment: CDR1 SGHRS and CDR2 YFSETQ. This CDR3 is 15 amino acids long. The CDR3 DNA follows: TGCGCCAGCAGGGAGATAGCGACGGGTCGGCTCGAGCAGTACTTC. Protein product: CASREIATGRLEQYF.

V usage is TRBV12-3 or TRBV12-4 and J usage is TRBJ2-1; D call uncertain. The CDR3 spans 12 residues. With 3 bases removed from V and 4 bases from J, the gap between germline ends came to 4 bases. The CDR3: CASSLGYNEQFF. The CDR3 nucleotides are TGTGCCAGCAGTTTGGGGTACAATGAGCAGTTCTTC.

The CDR3 bases are TGTGCCAGCAGTGATACTAGCGGTTCGTCCTACAATGAGCAGTTCTTC. Protein sequence: CASSDTSGSSYNEQFF. This chain connects TRBV25-1 to TRBJ2-1, with 8 bases lining up with TRBD2. J gave up 1 base and V 3 bases, and 5 bases lay outside the gene matches. CDR1 MGHDK and CDR2 SYGVNS come from the germline V gene. CDR3 length: 16 residues.

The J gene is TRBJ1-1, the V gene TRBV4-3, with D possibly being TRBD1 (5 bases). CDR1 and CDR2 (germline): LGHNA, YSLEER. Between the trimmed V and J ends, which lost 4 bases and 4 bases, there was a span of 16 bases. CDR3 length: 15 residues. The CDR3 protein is CASSPPARGITEAFF. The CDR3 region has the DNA TGCGCCAGCAGCCCACCCGCACGGGGGATCACTGAAGCTTTCTTT.

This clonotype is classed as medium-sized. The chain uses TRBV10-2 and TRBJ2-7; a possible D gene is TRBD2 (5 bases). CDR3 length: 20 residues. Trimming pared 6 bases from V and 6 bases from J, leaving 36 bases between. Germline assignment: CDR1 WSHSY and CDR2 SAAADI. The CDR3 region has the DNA TGCGCCAGCAGGGAGCCTAACGGACTGGCCGATACTGGGCTCATGGGCGAGCAGTACTTC. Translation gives CASREPNGLADTGLMGEQYF.

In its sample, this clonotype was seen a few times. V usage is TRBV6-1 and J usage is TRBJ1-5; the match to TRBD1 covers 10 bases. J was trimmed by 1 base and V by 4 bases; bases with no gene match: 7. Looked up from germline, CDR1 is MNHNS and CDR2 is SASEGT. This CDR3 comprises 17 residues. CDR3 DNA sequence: TGTGCCAGCAGTGCGTTCGGGACAGGGGCGAGCAATCAGCCCCAGCATTTT. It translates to CASSAFGTGASNQPQHF.

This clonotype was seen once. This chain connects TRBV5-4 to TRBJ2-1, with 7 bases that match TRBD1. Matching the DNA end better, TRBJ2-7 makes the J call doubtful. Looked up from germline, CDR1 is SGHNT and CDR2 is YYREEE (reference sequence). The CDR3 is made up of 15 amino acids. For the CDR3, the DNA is TGTGCCAGCAGCTTGTACAGGGGTTCCTACAATGAGCAGTACTTC. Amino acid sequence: CASSLYRGSYNEQYF.

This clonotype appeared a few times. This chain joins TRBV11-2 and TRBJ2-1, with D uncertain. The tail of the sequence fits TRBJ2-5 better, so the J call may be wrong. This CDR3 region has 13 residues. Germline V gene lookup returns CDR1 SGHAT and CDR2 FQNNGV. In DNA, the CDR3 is TGTGCCAGCAGCTTGGGAAGGTCGGAGACCCAGTACTTC. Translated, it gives CASSLGRSETQYF.